This T cell receptor beta chain was captured in a study of T cell clonality in common variable immunodeficiency. Findings and caveats of the study: In common variable immunodeficiency, TCR beta chains reportedly carried fewer deletions and N-nucleotide insertions.

The protocol was immunoSEQ multiplex PCR, while the TCRdb copy is restricted to in-frame clones and leaves out a portion. Listed for the sample are 40,000 to 65,000 clones, none seen a single time. This clone was recorded at least ten times. Its target is unknown. Caucasian heritage predominated among both patients and controls. Donors gave about 5 to 8 ml heparinized peripheral whole blood. This receptor was identified in a person aged 18 to 70 in good health. The sample comprised peripheral blood mononuclear cells.

This CDR3 is CASSGDSLPYEQYF. The CDR3 bases that were read are TGCGCCAGCAGCGGGGACAGCTTACCCTACGAG. V gene TRBV10-1 combines with J gene TRBJ2-7; 7 bases match TRBD1. The missing CDR3 end, 3 residues past where the read stops, is filled in from the germline J gene. V was pared by 6 bases and J by 2 bases, with 7 bases of the junction left unmatched. The V gene's germline CDR1 is WNHNN and CDR2 SYGVQD (reference sequence). There are 14 residues in the CDR3.